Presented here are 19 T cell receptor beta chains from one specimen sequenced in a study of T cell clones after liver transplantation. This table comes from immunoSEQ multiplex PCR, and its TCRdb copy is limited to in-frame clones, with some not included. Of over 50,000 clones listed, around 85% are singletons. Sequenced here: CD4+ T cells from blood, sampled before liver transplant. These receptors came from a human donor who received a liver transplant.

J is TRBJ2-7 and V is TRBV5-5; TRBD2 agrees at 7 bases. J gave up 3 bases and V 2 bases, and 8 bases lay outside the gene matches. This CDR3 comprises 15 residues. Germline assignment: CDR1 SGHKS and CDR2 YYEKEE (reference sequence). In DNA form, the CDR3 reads TGTGCCAGCAGCTTTGATATGGGAGGGAACTACGAGCAGTACTTC. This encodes CASSFDMGGNYEQYF.

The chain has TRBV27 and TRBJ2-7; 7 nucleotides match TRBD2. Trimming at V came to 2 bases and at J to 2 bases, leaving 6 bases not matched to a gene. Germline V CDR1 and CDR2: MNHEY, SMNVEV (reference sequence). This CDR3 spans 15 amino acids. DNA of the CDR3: TGTGCCAGCAGTTTACTCAGCGGGAATCCCTACGAGCAGTACTTC. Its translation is CASSLLSGNPYEQYF.

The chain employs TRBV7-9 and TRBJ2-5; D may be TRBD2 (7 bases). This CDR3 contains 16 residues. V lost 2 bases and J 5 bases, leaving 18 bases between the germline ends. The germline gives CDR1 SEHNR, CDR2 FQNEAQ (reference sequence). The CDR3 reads CASSLRGAGVRETQYF. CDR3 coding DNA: TGTGCCAGCAGCTTAAGGGGGGCGGGAGTGCGGGAGACCCAGTACTTC.

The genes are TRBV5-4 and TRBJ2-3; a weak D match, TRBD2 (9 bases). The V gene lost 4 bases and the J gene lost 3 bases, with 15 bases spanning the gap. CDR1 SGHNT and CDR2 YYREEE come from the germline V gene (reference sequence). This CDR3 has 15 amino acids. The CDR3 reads CASSGQGLATDTQYF. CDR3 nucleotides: TGTGCCAGCAGCGGACAGGGACTAGCTACAGATACGCAGTATTTT.

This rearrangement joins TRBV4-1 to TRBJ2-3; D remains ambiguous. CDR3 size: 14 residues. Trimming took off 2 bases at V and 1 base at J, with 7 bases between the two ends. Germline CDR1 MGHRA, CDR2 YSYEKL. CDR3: CASSQQARTDTQYF. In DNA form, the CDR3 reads TGCGCCAGCAGCCAACAAGCCCGCACAGATACGCAGTATTTT.

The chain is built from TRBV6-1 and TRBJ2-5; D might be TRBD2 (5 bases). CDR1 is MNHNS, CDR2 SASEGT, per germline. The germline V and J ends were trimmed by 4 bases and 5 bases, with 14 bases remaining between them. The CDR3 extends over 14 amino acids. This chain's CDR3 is CASSGTRYGETQYF. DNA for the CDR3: TGTGCCAGCAGTGGTACTAGATATGGCGAGACCCAGTACTTC.

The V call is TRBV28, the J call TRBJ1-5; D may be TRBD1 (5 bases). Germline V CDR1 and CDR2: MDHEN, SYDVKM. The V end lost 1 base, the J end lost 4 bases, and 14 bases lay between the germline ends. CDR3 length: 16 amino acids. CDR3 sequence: CASSLSAGLENQPQHF. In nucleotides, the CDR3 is TGTGCCAGCAGTTTATCGGCAGGGTTGGAAAATCAGCCCCAGCATTTT.

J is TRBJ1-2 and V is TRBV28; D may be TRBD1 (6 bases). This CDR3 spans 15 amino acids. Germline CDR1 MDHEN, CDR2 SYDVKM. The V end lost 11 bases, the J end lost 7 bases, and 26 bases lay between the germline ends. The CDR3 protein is CAAAPGGALKGGYTF. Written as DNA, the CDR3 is TGTGCCGCGGCCCCGGGGGGGGCGCTTAAGGGTGGCTACACCTTC.

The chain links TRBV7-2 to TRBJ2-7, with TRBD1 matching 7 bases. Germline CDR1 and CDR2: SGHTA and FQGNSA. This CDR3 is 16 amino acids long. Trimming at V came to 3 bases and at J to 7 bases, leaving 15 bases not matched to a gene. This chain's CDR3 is CASSFGIGQATGEQYF. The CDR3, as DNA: TGTGCCAGCAGCTTCGGTATCGGACAGGCAACGGGGGAGCAGTACTTC.

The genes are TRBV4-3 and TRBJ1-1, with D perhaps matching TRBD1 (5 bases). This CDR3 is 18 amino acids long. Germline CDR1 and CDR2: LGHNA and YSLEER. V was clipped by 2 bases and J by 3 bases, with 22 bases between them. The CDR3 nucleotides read TGCGCCAGCAGCCAAAGTGGCCACTGGGGGAAAAGGGACACTGAAGCTTTCTTT. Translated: CASSQSGHWGKRDTEAFF.

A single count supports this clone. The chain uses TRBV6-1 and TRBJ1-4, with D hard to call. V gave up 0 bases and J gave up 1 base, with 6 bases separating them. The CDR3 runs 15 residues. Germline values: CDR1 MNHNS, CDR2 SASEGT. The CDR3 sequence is CASSEAPGTNEKLFF. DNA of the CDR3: TGTGCCAGCAGTGAAGCGCCTGGAACTAATGAAAAACTGTTTTTT.

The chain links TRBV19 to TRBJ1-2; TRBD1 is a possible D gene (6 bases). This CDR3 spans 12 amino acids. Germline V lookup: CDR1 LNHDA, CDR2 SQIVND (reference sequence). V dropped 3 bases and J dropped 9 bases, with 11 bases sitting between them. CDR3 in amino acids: CASSIGGSSYTF. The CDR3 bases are TGTGCCAGTAGTATCGGGGGCTCGAGCTACACCTTC.

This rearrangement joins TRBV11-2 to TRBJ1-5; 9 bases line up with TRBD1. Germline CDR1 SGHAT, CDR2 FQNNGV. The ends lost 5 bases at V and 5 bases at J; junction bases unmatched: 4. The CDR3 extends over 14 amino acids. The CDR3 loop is CASSPGTGYQPQHF. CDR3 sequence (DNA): TGTGCCAGCAGCCCAGGGACAGGGTATCAGCCCCAGCATTTT.

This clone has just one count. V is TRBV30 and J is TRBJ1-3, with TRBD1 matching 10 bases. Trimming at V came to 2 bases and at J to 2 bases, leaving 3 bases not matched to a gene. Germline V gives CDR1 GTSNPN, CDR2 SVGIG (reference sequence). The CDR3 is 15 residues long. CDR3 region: CAWSSDRGAGNTIYF. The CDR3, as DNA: TGTGCCTGGAGTTCGGACAGGGGGGCTGGAAACACCATATATTTT.

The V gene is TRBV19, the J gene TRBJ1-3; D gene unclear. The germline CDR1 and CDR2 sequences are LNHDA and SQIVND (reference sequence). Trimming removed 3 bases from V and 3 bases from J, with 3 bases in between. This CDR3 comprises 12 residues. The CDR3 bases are TGTGCCAGTAGTATGGGTGGAAACACCATATATTTT. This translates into CASSMGGNTIYF.

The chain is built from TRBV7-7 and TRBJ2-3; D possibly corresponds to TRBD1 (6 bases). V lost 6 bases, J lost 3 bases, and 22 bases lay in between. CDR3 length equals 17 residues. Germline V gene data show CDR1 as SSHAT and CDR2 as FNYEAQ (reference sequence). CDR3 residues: CASRNHRDIRWTDTQYF. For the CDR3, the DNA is TGTGCCAGCAGGAACCACCGGGACATAAGGTGGACAGATACGCAGTATTTT.

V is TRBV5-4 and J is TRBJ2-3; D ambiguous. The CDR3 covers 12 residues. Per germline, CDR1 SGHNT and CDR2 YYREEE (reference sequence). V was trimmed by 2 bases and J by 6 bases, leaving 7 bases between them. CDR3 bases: TGTGCCAGCAGCTTAATTCGGGATACGCAGTATTTT. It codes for CASSLIRDTQYF.

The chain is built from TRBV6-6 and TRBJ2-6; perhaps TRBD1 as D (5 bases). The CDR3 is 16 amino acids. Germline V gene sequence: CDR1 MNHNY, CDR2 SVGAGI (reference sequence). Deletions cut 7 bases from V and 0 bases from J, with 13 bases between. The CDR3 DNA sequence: TGTGCCAGCAATCCAGGGCATAGCTCTGGGGCCAACGTCCTGACTTTC. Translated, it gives CASNPGHSSGANVLTF.

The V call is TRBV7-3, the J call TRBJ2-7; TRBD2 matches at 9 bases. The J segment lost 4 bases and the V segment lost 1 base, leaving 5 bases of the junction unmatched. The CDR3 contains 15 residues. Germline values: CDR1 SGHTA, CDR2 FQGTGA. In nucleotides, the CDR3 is TGTGCCAGCAGCTTAATTTCGCTAGCGGGGTACGAGCAGTACTTC. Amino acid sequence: CASSLISLAGYEQYF.